This entry is about one T cell receptor (beta chain). In germline, CDR1 is SGHNT, CDR2 YYREEE (reference sequence). This CDR3 is 12 amino acids long. V was shortened by 1 base and J by 9 bases, with 8 bases between the two germline ends. The sample comes from a study of OX40 agonist ivuxolimab in advanced cancers. Study-level information: Partial responses were recorded for three patients, including one with hepatocellular carcinoma and two with cutaneous melanoma.

TCRdb keeps only in-frame clones here, not all; method: immunoSEQ multiplex PCR. The table lists nearly 50,000 clones, 92% of them singletons, with 6.5% to 7.5% in the top ten. The sample in question was CD4+ or CD8+ T cells sorted from blood, obtained in a trial of the OX40 agonist ivuxolimab. The receptor was isolated from an adult with an advanced solid tumor such as melanoma, head and neck, liver or kidney cancer. The V gene is TRBV5-4, the J gene TRBJ2-1, with D unresolved. CDR3 DNA: TGTGCCAGCAGCTTGAGAGCTTCTGAGCAGTTCTTC. Its protein is CASSLRASEQFF.